The 22 T cell receptor beta chains below come from one sample, sequenced in a study of blood T cells in healthy people across ages. Sample-barcoded 5' priming and a J-beta primer mix drove a second PCR of roughly 6 to 12 cycles. TCRdb redid the calling of the 5' RACE reads with MiXCR, one entry per CDR3 protein. The table has roughly 1.9 million distinct CDR3 sequences, roughly 43% seen once. Sequencing input: blood. These receptors were obtained from a human donor in good health.

This clonotype has more than one count but fewer than ten. J is TRBJ2-7 and V is TRBV28; TRBD1 matches at 8 bases. The CDR3 covers 15 residues. V was pared by 4 bases and J by 4 bases, with 9 bases of the junction left unmatched. The germline V gene encodes CDR1 MDHEN and CDR2 SYDVKM. Here the CDR3 reads CASSSTGQGRYEQYF. DNA of the CDR3: TGTGCCAGCAGTTCCACAGGACAGGGTCGGTACGAGCAGTACTTC.

This chain uses TRBV25-1 with TRBJ1-2; 9 bases are shared with TRBD1. The V gene's germline CDR1 is MGHDK and CDR2 SYGVNS. The CDR3 is 18 amino acids. J was trimmed by 7 bases and V by 6 bases; bases with no gene match: 21. CDR3 loop: CASRGDDRGYLGDGGYTF. The CDR3 DNA is TGTGCCAGCAGGGGTGATGACAGGGGGTATCTAGGCGATGGTGGCTACACCTTC.

The rearrangement joins TRBV6-6 to TRBJ2-7, with 9 bases matching TRBD1. The CDR3 contains 16 residues. Germline trimming cut 5 bases from V and 3 bases from J; bases unmatched to any gene: 11. Germline CDR1 is MNHNY and CDR2 is SVGAGI (reference sequence). The CDR3 spells CASSTTGTGTDYEQYF. DNA for the CDR3: TGTGCCAGCAGTACTACCGGGACAGGGACGGACTACGAGCAGTACTTC.

This clonotype was observed a few times. The chain joins TRBV6-1 to TRBJ1-2; a weak D match, TRBD1 (5 bases). CDR1 and CDR2 from the germline V gene are MNHNS and SASEGT. The length of the CDR3 is 15 residues. Trimming shortened V by 3 bases and J by 8 bases, and 19 bases separated the two germline ends. This chain's CDR3 is CASSEPMGRQKGYTF. CDR3 sequence (DNA): TGTGCCAGCAGTGAGCCAATGGGGCGACAGAAAGGCTACACCTTC.

The V call is TRBV12-3 or TRBV12-4, the J call TRBJ2-2; no definite D call. CDR3 length equals 15 residues. V lost 6 bases and J lost 0, with 11 bases in between. The CDR3 bases are TGTGCCAGCAGGACTGGAGTAACGAACACCGGGGAGCTGTTTTTT. Encoded protein: CASRTGVTNTGELFF.

In its sample, this clonotype was seen once. V and J are TRBV28 and TRBJ2-5; D is possibly TRBD2 (7 bases). Matching the DNA end better, TRBJ2-7 makes the J call doubtful. Germline lookup yields CDR1 MDHEN and CDR2 SYDVKM. This CDR3 is built from 17 residues. The CDR3 region is CASSFGARGGYGGEQYF. CDR3 coding DNA: TGTGCCAGCAGTTTTGGGGCGAGGGGGGGATATGGTGGCGAGCAGTACTTC.

The CDR3 DNA reads as TGTGCCAGCAGTTTTACCCCAGACCCGCTAGCGGGGGCCCCCCATTTAAATGAGCAGTTCTTC. Its translation is CASSFTPDPLAGAPHLNEQFF. The chain links TRBV12-3 or TRBV12-4 to TRBJ2-1; 10 nucleotides line up with TRBD2. The V and J ends lost 3 bases and 7 bases, in that order; junction bases with no gene match: 24. The length of the CDR3 is 21 residues.

This rearrangement joins TRBV4-2 to TRBJ2-4; 9 bases fit TRBD1. The V and J ends lost 0 bases and 6 bases, in that order; junction bases with no gene match: 9. The CDR3 contains 17 residues. The germline V gene encodes CDR1 LGHNA and CDR2 YNFKEQ. The DNA for the CDR3 is TGTGCCAGCAGCCAAGAATTAACAGGGGGCAATGGAAACATTCAGTACTTC. This encodes CASSQELTGGNGNIQYF.

The chain joins TRBV11-2 to TRBJ2-5, with D perhaps TRBD1 or TRBD2 (5 bases each). The DNA end lines up better with TRBJ2-7; the J call may be wrong. This CDR3 region has 14 residues. Looked up from germline, CDR1 is SGHAT and CDR2 is FQNNGV. The CDR3 loop reads CASSAQGRHYEQYF. Written as DNA, the CDR3 is TGTGCCAGCAGCGCTCAGGGACGGCATTACGAGCAGTACTTC.

This clonotype was found a few times. This chain joins TRBV20-1 and TRBJ1-1; possibly TRBD1 for D (5 bases). Germline CDR1 DFQATT, CDR2 SNEGSKA (reference sequence). The CDR3 contains 14 residues. V was shortened by 3 bases and J by 3 bases, with 14 bases between the two germline ends. The CDR3 sequence: CSASVSGRDTEAFF. The DNA of the CDR3 is TGCAGTGCTAGCGTGTCAGGGAGGGACACTGAAGCTTTCTTT.

The chain employs TRBV28 and TRBJ2-1; 9 positions agree with TRBD1. Germline loops: CDR1 MDHEN, CDR2 SYDVKM. The V and J ends lost 8 bases and 7 bases, in that order; junction bases with no gene match: 9. CDR3 size: 14 residues. The CDR3 DNA sequence: TGTGCCAGCCTCGAACAGGGGGCTGGTAATGAGCAGTTCTTC. This encodes CASLEQGAGNEQFF.

The V gene is TRBV6-6, the J gene TRBJ1-5; TRBD1 aligns across 8 bases. CDR1 and CDR2 (germline): MNHNY, SVGAGI (reference sequence). The CDR3 runs to 17 residues. V lost 5 bases, J lost 1 base, and 10 bases stayed unmatched. The CDR3 loop reads CASSPSRGLGSNQPQHF. Here the CDR3 DNA reads TGTGCCAGCAGTCCTTCCAGGGGGCTAGGGAGCAATCAGCCCCAGCATTTT.

This clonotype was counted a few times. The V gene is TRBV20-1, the J gene TRBJ2-5; D unclear. V lost 5 bases to trimming and J lost 0 bases, with 16 bases between them. The CDR3 covers 15 residues. Germline values: CDR1 DFQATT, CDR2 SNEGSKA (reference sequence). In DNA, the CDR3 is TGCAGTGCTGAGTCCCTCGGCCTGTACCAAGAGACCCAGTACTTC. It is translated as CSAESLGLYQETQYF.

The J gene is TRBJ1-3, the V gene TRBV2; D not certain. Trimming removed 6 bases from V and 0 bases from J, with 12 bases in between. Germline V lookup: CDR1 SNHLY, CDR2 FYNNEI. CDR3 length: 15 residues. CDR3 amino acids: CASSQAAVSGNTIYF. As DNA, the CDR3 is TGTGCCAGCAGCCAAGCCGCAGTCTCTGGAAACACCATATATTTT.

The rearrangement links TRBV12-3 or TRBV12-4 to TRBJ1-1; D gene unclear. Deletions cut 5 bases from V and 7 bases from J, with 20 bases between. This CDR3 comprises 15 residues. In DNA form, the CDR3 reads TGTGCCAGCAGTCTCGTCCCAGAGGCGTTTGGTGAAGCTTTCTTT. Its translation: CASSLVPEAFGEAFF.

The chain links TRBV7-9 to TRBJ2-1, with 11 bases that match TRBD2. The germline V gene encodes CDR1 SEHNR and CDR2 FQNEAQ (reference sequence). The junction had 13 bases not matched to a gene; V was cut back by 6 bases and J by 6 bases. This CDR3 spans 17 amino acids. The CDR3 reads CASSLRTGTSGLNEQFF. CDR3 bases: TGTGCCAGCAGTTTGAGAACCGGGACTAGCGGCCTCAATGAGCAGTTCTTC. The variable domain in full, with the rest retrieved from reference TRBV7-9 and TRBJ2-1, is DTGVSQNPRHKITKRGQNVTFRCDPISEHNRLYWYRQTLGQGPEFLTYFQNEAQLEKSRLLSDRFSAERPKGSFSTLEIQRTEQGDSAMYLCASSLRTGTSGLNEQFFGPGTRLTVL.

The chain carries TRBV7-2 and TRBJ2-7; 9 bases line up with TRBD1. The germline gives CDR1 SGHTA, CDR2 FQGNSA. Trimming cost V 5 bases and J 2 bases; bases outside gene matches: 10. The CDR3 has 16 residues. The CDR3 DNA follows: TGTGCCAGCAGCCGGACCCCGGGACAGGGTACCTACGAGCAGTACTTC. Protein: CASSRTPGQGTYEQYF.

The chain joins TRBV4-2 to TRBJ1-1; D uncertain. CDR1 is LGHNA and CDR2 is YNFKEQ in the germline V gene. The germline V and J ends were trimmed by 0 bases and 7 bases, with 15 bases remaining between them. The CDR3 spans 15 residues. DNA of the CDR3: TGTGCCAGCAGCCAAGAGTGGTCGGGTAGGAATGAAGCTTTCTTT. Translated, it gives CASSQEWSGRNEAFF.

This chain links TRBV11-2 with TRBJ1-2, with D uncertain. Germline assignment: CDR1 SGHAT and CDR2 FQNNGV. This CDR3 contains 13 residues. Trimming cost V 5 bases and J 3 bases, with 10 bases left between them. The CDR3 DNA sequence: TGTGCCAGCAGCCATGGGGTGGACTATGGCTACACCTTC. It encodes CASSHGVDYGYTF.

The chain carries TRBV7-2 and TRBJ2-5, with TRBD1 matching over 8 bases. The CDR3 loop spans 15 amino acids. The V gene end was trimmed by 7 bases and the J gene end by 5 bases; junction bases not matched to a gene: 12. From germline, CDR1 is SGHTA and CDR2 FQGNSA. Written as DNA, the CDR3 is TGTGCCAGCACCGCGGACAGGGTGGTAAAGGAGACCCAGTACTTC. Protein: CASTADRVVKETQYF.

J is TRBJ2-7 and V is TRBV20-1; 11 nucleotides agree with TRBD2. This CDR3 is built from 15 residues. V trimming: 5 bases; J trimming: 3 bases; junction bases outside the gene matches: 9. Germline V gene data show CDR1 as DFQATT and CDR2 as SNEGSKA (reference sequence). This chain's CDR3 is CSAELAGVKGYEQYF. Written as DNA, the CDR3 is TGCAGTGCTGAACTAGCGGGGGTCAAAGGCTACGAGCAGTACTTC.

This clonotype occurred a few times. CDR3 sequence (DNA): TGTGCCAGCAGTTGGGGGGCTGGTTACGAGCAGTACTTC. Amino acid sequence: CASSWGAGYEQYF. The chain has TRBV6-6 and TRBJ2-7; D is tentatively TRBD1 or TRBD2 (6 bases each). Germline lookup yields CDR1 MNHNY and CDR2 SVGAGI (reference sequence). The CDR3 has 13 amino acids. V dropped 4 bases and J dropped 4 bases, with 11 bases sitting between them.